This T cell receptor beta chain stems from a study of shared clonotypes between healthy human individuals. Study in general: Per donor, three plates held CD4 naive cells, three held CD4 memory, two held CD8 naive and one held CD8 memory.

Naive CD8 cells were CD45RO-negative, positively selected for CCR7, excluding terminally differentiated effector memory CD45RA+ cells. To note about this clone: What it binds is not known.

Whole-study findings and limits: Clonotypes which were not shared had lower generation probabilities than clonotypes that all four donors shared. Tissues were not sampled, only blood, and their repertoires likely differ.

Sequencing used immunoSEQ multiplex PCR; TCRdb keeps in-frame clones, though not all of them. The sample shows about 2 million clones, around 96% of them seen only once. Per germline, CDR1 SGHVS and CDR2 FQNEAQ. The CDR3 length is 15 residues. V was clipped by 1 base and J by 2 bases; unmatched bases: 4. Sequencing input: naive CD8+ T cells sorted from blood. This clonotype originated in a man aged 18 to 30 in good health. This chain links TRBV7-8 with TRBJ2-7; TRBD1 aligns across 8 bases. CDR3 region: CASSLGGQEPYEQYF. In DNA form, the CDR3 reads TGTGCCAGCAGCTTAGGGGGACAGGAGCCCTACGAGCAGTACTTC.